Shown below are 9 T cell receptor beta chains from a single sample sequenced in a study of PD-L1 blockade in urothelial cancer. TCRdb keeps only in-frame clones here, not all; method: immunoSEQ multiplex PCR. The repertoire holds about 21,000 clones, with nearly 90% as singletons. The sample was PBMCs, taken around atezolizumab (anti-PD-L1) treatment. The receptor set was obtained from a woman aged 55-75 years with urothelial cancer.

This chain links TRBV28 with TRBJ1-1; D may be TRBD1 (6 bases). Germline loops: CDR1 MDHEN, CDR2 SYDVKM. With 2 bases removed from V and 1 base from J, the gap between germline ends came to 14 bases. The CDR3 consists of 16 residues. CDR3 DNA: TGTGCCAGCAGTTTAGCCCCCGGCAGGGGGAACACTGAAGCTTTCTTT. Amino acids: CASSLAPGRGNTEAFF.

The chain carries TRBV7-6 and TRBJ1-5; 7 bases line up with TRBD1. V lost 0 bases, J lost 3 bases, and 8 bases stayed unmatched. This CDR3 contains 17 residues. CDR1 and CDR2 from the germline V gene are SGHVS and FNYEAQ. CDR3 DNA sequence: TGTGCCAGCAGCTTAGCGCCGACAGGGCCCAACAATCAGCCCCAGCATTTT. Amino acids: CASSLAPTGPNNQPQHF.

This clone was seen a single time. It is unclear where the CDR3 begins or ends on the DNA, so no DNA is shown, and the CDR3 is as TCRdb lists it. This chain links TRBV21-1 with TRBJ2-7; the D call of TRBD1 is as the table states it, not checked on the DNA. TRBV21-1 is marked as a pseudogene. The CDR3 sequence runs 15 residues, both termini included. The chain's CDR3 is CASSPWGQGAYEQYF.

The chain recombines TRBV7-2 with TRBJ2-7; 10 nucleotides agree with TRBD2. The germline V gene encodes CDR1 SGHTA and CDR2 FQGNSA. The CDR3 contains 16 residues. The V gene end was trimmed by 3 bases and the J gene end by 4 bases; junction bases not matched to a gene: 9. In DNA, the CDR3 is TGTGCCAGCAGCTTTCTTTCGACTAGCGGGTTTTACGAGCAGTACTTC. Translating gives CASSFLSTSGFYEQYF.

As DNA, the CDR3 is TGTGCCAGTAGTATTGTGGCCCTCTCCTACAATGAGCAGTTCTTC. Translating gives CASSIVALSYNEQFF. The chain combines TRBV19 with TRBJ2-1, with no clear D. The germline gives CDR1 LNHDA, CDR2 SQIVND (reference sequence). V gave up 3 bases and J gave up 0 bases, with 9 bases separating them. The CDR3 contains 15 residues. The full variable domain, in which reference TRBV19 and TRBJ2-1 provide the parts outside the CDR3, is DGGITQSPKYLFRKEGQNVTLSCEQNLNHDAMYWYRQDPGQGLRLIYYSQIVNDFQKGDIAEGYSVSREKKESFPLTVTSAQKNPTAFYLCASSIVALSYNEQFFGPGTRLTVL.

The chain is built from TRBV5-5 and TRBJ2-7, with 9 bases that match TRBD2. This CDR3 is 15 amino acids long. V trimming: 2 bases; J trimming: 4 bases; junction bases outside the gene matches: 7. Germline V gene lookup returns CDR1 SGHKS and CDR2 YYEKEE (reference sequence). The CDR3 nucleotides read TGTGCCAGCAGCTTACCTAGCGGGGTCTTTTACGAGCAGTACTTC. This codes for CASSLPSGVFYEQYF.

The rearrangement uses TRBV5-1 and TRBJ2-1; D perhaps matches TRBD2 (5 bases). Trimming took off 7 bases at V and 6 bases at J, with 14 bases between the two ends. CDR3 length: 13 residues. Germline CDR1 is SGHRS and CDR2 is YFSETQ. In nucleotides, the CDR3 is TGCGCCAGCCGAACCTCGGGGTTCAATGAGCAGTTCTTC. Translation gives CASRTSGFNEQFF. Supplemented by reference TRBV5-1 and TRBJ2-1, the full variable domain reads KAGVTQTPRYLIKTRGQQVTLSCSPISGHRSVSWYQQTPGQGLQFLFEYFSETQRNKGNFPGRFSGRQFSNSRSEMNVSTLELGDSALYLCASRTSGFNEQFFGPGTRLTVL.

The chain combines TRBV28 with TRBJ2-1; 8 bases are shared with TRBD2. V dropped 9 bases and J dropped 6; count of bases not matched to a gene: 4. Germline lookup yields CDR1 MDHEN and CDR2 SYDVKM. CDR3 size: 12 residues. CDR3 sequence: CASSGGGNEQFF. The CDR3 DNA reads TGTGCCAGTTCCGGGGGGGGCAATGAGCAGTTCTTC.

This chain uses TRBV5-1 with TRBJ2-2; 7 positions agree with TRBD2. The germline V gene has CDR1 SGHRS and CDR2 YFSETQ. The CDR3 runs to 16 residues. After removal of 0 bases from V and 5 bases from J, the junction contained 7 bases not matched to a gene. This chain's CDR3 is CASSLAMAGETGELFF. The DNA for the CDR3 is TGCGCCAGCAGCTTGGCCATGGCGGGGGAGACCGGGGAGCTGTTTTTT.